Below, 11 T cell receptor beta chains from the same sample are listed, as sequenced in a study of radiotherapy plus CTLA-4 blockade in lung cancer. Clones were read by immunoSEQ multiplex PCR, and TCRdb kept only the in-frame ones, dropping some. The repertoire holds about 25,000 clones, with about two thirds as singletons. The sample here was peripheral blood, taken from a patient treated with radiotherapy plus ipilimumab. The receptors were sampled from a human donor with non-small cell lung cancer whose response to radiotherapy plus ipilimumab could not be evaluated.

The gene calls are TRBV2 and TRBJ1-1; TRBD1 agrees at 12 bases. Germline CDR1 SNHLY, CDR2 FYNNEI. CDR3 length: 14 residues. With V trimmed by 6 bases and J by 3 bases, 2 bases remained unmatched. CDR3 sequence: CASRGTGGYTEAFF. The CDR3 nucleotides are TGTGCCAGCAGGGGGACAGGGGGCTACACTGAAGCTTTCTTT.

This clone was detected only a few times. This rearrangement joins TRBV7-9 to TRBJ2-1; 10 nucleotides align to TRBD1. Germline CDR1 is SEHNR and CDR2 is FQNEAQ (reference sequence). There are 15 residues in the CDR3. J gave up 9 bases and V 2 bases, and 7 bases lay outside the gene matches. DNA for the CDR3: TGTGCCAGCAGCTTACCGGGACAGGGGCTAGGTGAGCAGTTCTTC. It encodes CASSLPGQGLGEQFF.

This rearrangement joins TRBV18 to TRBJ1-3; D call uncertain. Germline CDR1 reads KGHSH; CDR2 reads LQKENI. The CDR3 covers 15 residues. V gave up 3 bases and J gave up 2 bases, with 11 bases separating them. Here the CDR3 DNA reads TGTGCCAGCTCACCTGACATATCAGCTGGAAACACCATATATTTT. This translates into CASSPDISAGNTIYF.

The chain joins TRBV9 to TRBJ2-3; 14 nucleotides match TRBD2. The V segment lost 0 bases and the J segment 3 bases; nucleotides outside the gene matches: 3. The CDR3 has 17 residues. Germline V CDR1 and CDR2: SGDLS, YYNGEE. CDR3 amino acids: CASSVGGTSGSTDTQYF. In DNA form, the CDR3 reads TGTGCCAGCAGCGTAGGCGGGACTAGCGGGAGTACAGATACGCAGTATTTT.

This clone was seen a few times. This rearrangement joins TRBV5-1 to TRBJ2-1; TRBD2 is a possible D gene (5 bases). The germline V gene has CDR1 SGHRS and CDR2 YFSETQ. This CDR3 is 16 amino acids long. V dropped 0 bases and J dropped 0 bases, with 10 bases sitting between them. As DNA, the CDR3 is TGCGCCAGCAGCTTGGCTAGCAGTAGCTCCTACAATGAGCAGTTCTTC. As protein: CASSLASSSSYNEQFF.

The chain employs TRBV6-6 and TRBJ1-1; TRBD1 is a possible D gene (6 bases). Germline CDR1 reads MNHNY; CDR2 reads SVGAGI (reference sequence). The CDR3 contains 14 residues. V was trimmed by 4 bases and J by 3 bases, leaving 12 bases between them. This chain's CDR3 is CASSSVGGDTEAFF. For the CDR3, the DNA is TGTGCCAGCAGTTCGGTTGGGGGCGACACTGAAGCTTTCTTT.

The genes are TRBV18 and TRBJ1-2, with 9 bases fitting TRBD1. V shed 4 bases and J 4 bases; nucleotides not matched to a gene: 1. This CDR3 comprises 13 residues. Germline lookup yields CDR1 KGHSH and CDR2 LQKENI. Written as DNA, the CDR3 is TGTGCCAGCTCACAGGGACAGGGCTATGGCTACACCTTC. This sequence encodes CASSQGQGYGYTF.

The CDR3 nucleotides are TGCGCCAGCAGCCAAGGGACAGCCCCGGGTGAAAAACTGTTTTTT. Its translation: CASSQGTAPGEKLFF. The V gene is TRBV4-1, the J gene TRBJ1-4, with D perhaps TRBD1 (6 bases). The ends were cut back, 1 base at V and 7 bases at J, with 13 bases in the middle. This CDR3 is built from 15 residues. Germline V lookup: CDR1 MGHRA, CDR2 YSYEKL.

This chain joins TRBV5-1 and TRBJ2-7; 7 nucleotides align to TRBD2. V dropped 2 bases and J dropped 3; count of bases not matched to a gene: 5. The CDR3 totals 14 residues. Looked up from germline, CDR1 is SGHRS and CDR2 is YFSETQ. This chain's CDR3 is CASSLTGGIYEQYF. DNA of the CDR3: TGCGCCAGCAGCTTAACGGGAGGAATCTACGAGCAGTACTTC. Supplemented by reference TRBV5-1 and TRBJ2-7, the full variable domain reads KAGVTQTPRYLIKTRGQQVTLSCSPISGHRSVSWYQQTPGQGLQFLFEYFSETQRNKGNFPGRFSGRQFSNSRSEMNVSTLELGDSALYLCASSLTGGIYEQYFGPGTRLTVT.

This clone was seen only a few times. The chain has TRBV19 and TRBJ1-2; D is undetermined. Trimming pared 5 bases from V and 5 bases from J, leaving 9 bases between. This CDR3 comprises 12 residues. The germline V gene has CDR1 LNHDA and CDR2 SQIVND (reference sequence). The CDR3 DNA reads TGTGCCAGTAGTCCAGCGGATTATGGCTACACCTTC. As protein: CASSPADYGYTF.

J is TRBJ2-5 and V is TRBV28; the D gene is possibly TRBD1 (5 bases). Trimming took off 5 bases at V and 2 bases at J, with 12 bases between the two ends. The CDR3 loop spans 14 amino acids. The germline V gene encodes CDR1 MDHEN and CDR2 SYDVKM. The CDR3 sequence: CASSTRQFQETQYF. CDR3 DNA: TGTGCCAGCAGTACTCGACAGTTTCAAGAGACCCAGTACTTC.